This T cell receptor beta chain was observed in a study of identical twins listed by TCRdb under 2016. With regard to the full study: To test whether fetal clonotypes persist, the study used deep sequencing on TCR alpha and beta repertoires from monozygotic twins, unrelated adults of various ages, and cord blood. To rule out contamination, the twin experiments were replicated at different times with different library preparation protocols.

Here is what the overall study found, with its caveats: Excess twin sharing in beta out-of-frame sequences was weaker because fewer shared sequences lowered the signal-to-noise ratio. Zero-insertion analyses could be partly confounded by invariant T cells such as MAIT and iNKT, though diverse VJ usage argued against such confounding for most clonotypes. Compared with coincidental sharing between unrelated individuals, out-of-frame TCR alpha sequences shared between twins showed an excess of sequences with low generation probability. Abundant cord blood beta clonotypes carried fewer insertions; young adult naive repertoires showed a weaker similar trend, while memory repertoires showed none. Conclusions relied on cross-sectional statistical analysis, since the same donors could not be followed over many years. Recombination models systematically underestimated out-of-frame TCR alpha sharing in monozygotic twins but agreed with sharing between unrelated individuals.

Spanning cysteine to phenylalanine, the CDR3 consists of 16 amino acids. Only the CDR3 DNA stays, 48 bases, in frame from base 1. The germline V and J ends show losses of 1 base and 5 bases respectively, and no gene match explains 9 bases of the junction. CDR1 and CDR2, per the germline V gene, are MGHDK and SYGVNS. The receptor library was made with 5' RACE. Sequencing was carried out with an Illumina HiSeq 2000. Template switching added a universal primer binding site, and the final cDNA carried a unique molecular identifier that allowed TCR cDNA molecules to be counted accurately. Specific primers in the conserved constant-segment region were used to synthesize first-strand cDNA for the TCR alpha and beta chains. To control for contamination, every cDNA library carried two barcodes: a SMART-Mk sample barcode plus Illumina barcodes. Two successive PCR steps introduced TruSeq adapter sequences along with Illumina sample barcodes. The Illumina HiSeq platform was used with custom primers to sequence TCR alpha and beta cDNA libraries. For the original study's pipeline: MiGEC was used to process raw reads and extract unique molecular identifiers, and MiXCR was used to find CDR3 positions. For each individual, recombination models were inferred using an EM algorithm with the repgenHMM and IGoR tools. Shared clonotypes were analyzed with the tcR package in R, and sharing was normalized by the product of cloneset sizes. To study raw recombination free of thymic and clonal selection effects, out-of-frame nonproductive sequences were analyzed. TCRdb itself trimmed the public reads at Q25 with fastp, ran MiXCR and retained productive beta chains. Entries that share a CDR3 protein sequence are merged under the most common genes and DNA. The V and J calls and clone size come from TCRdb's table, not from the authors' own analysis. The sample table lists about 890,000 distinct CDR3 sequences, approximately 13% of them with a count of one. The ten largest clonotypes hold around 1.5% of the sample.

A word on this clonotype: The target of this receptor is not known. Per-nucleotide qualities are absent, and no much larger clonotype sits a single base away.

Every donor was a healthy Caucasian. The twin cohort consisted of three pairs of female monozygotic twins, all aged roughly 18 to 29 years. RNA for TCR libraries was isolated from peripheral blood mononuclear cells. This sample was also put to use in a study of yellow fever vaccine responses in identical twins. Reported in the second study: The authors reported that the T cell response to vaccination in identical twins appeared partly convergent and partly personalized. Focusing on identical twins, the study followed the T cell clones that responded to the vaccine, and did so with precision.

The V gene is TRBV25-1 and the J gene is TRBJ2-3, and 7 junction bases match TRBD2. The sequenced sample was PBMCs. This receptor was identified in a woman aged 18-35 years in good health. CDR3 sequence: CASSEFHPGGRDTQYF. The DNA sequence reads TGTGCCAGCAGTGAATTTCACCCCGGGGGGAGAGATACGCAGTATTTT. With the portions outside the CDR3 filled from the reference TRBV25-1 and TRBJ2-3 genes, the complete variable region becomes EADIYQTPRYLVIGTGKKITLECSQTMGHDKMYWYQQDPGMELHLIHYSYGVNSTEKGDLSSESTVSRIRTEHFPLTLESARPSHTSQYLCASSEFHPGGRDTQYFGPGTRLTVL.